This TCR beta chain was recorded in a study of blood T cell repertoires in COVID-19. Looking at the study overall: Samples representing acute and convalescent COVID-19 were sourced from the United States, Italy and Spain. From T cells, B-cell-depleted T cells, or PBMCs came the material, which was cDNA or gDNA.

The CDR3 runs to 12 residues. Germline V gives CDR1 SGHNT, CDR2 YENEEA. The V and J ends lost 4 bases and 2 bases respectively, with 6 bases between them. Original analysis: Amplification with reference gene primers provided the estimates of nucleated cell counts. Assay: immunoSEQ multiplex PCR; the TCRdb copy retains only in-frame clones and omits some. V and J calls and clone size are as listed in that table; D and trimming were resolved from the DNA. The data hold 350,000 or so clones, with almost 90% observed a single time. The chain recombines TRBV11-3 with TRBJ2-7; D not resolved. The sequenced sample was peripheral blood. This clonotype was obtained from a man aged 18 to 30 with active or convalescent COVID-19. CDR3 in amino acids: CASSSGPYEQYF. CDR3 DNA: TGTGCCAGCAGCTCGGGTCCCTACGAGCAGTACTTC.